This T cell receptor (beta chain) was captured by sequencing in a study of blood T cells in healthy people across ages. Combining a sample-barcoded 5' primer with a J-beta primer mix, a second PCR ran for about 6 to 11 cycles. TCRdb re-called the 5' RACE reads with MiXCR, one entry per CDR3 protein. Here the sample spans about 1.6 million distinct CDR3 sequences, about 31% being singletons. The V gene's germline CDR1 is ENHRY and CDR2 SYGVKD. Trimming cost V 0 bases and J 0 bases, with 9 bases left between them. CDR3 length equals 16 residues. This clonotype has a handful of counts. This sequence was found in a woman in her 30s in good health. The chain is built from TRBV10-3 and TRBJ2-1; D possibly corresponds to TRBD2 (6 bases). Sequenced sample: blood. CDR3 nucleotide sequence: TGTGCCATCAGTGAGTCCGCGGGGTTCTCCTACAATGAGCAGTTCTTC. It yields the protein CAISESAGFSYNEQFF.